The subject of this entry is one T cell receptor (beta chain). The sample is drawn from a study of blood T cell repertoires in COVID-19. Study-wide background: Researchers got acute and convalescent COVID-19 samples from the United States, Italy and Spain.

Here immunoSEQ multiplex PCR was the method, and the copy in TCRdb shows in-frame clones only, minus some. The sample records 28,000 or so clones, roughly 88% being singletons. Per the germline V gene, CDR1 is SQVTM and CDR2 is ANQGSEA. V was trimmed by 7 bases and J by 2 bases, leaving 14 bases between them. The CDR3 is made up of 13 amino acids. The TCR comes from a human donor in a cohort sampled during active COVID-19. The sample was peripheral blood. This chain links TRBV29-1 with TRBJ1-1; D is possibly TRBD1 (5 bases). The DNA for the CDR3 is TGCAGCGCCGTTGGGGCAGCAAACACTGAAGCTTTCTTT. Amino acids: CSAVGAANTEAFF.